This note documents a single T cell receptor (beta chain) sequence. RNA was extracted with the RNeasy kit, and a quantity of about 0.45 to 1 ug was reverse transcribed using random hexamers. Across 54 Vbeta and 13 Jbeta, TCR beta CDR3 was amplified with immunoSEQ multiplex PCR. TCRdb reanalysed the immunoSEQ multiplex PCR reads using MiXCR and keeps one entry per CDR3 protein. The sample shows around 130,000 distinct CDR3 sequences, roughly 80% of them seen only once. Looked up from germline, CDR1 is LGHDT and CDR2 is YNNKEL (reference sequence). The CDR3 runs 15 residues. The V and J ends lost 7 bases and 0 bases respectively, with 14 bases between them. Blood CD8+ and CD4+ T cells underwent high-throughput TCR beta sequencing. Those who served as multiple sclerosis controls were treatment-naive patients with stable or active relapsing-remitting disease. Negative magnetic isolation gave CD8+ and CD4+ cells; FACS enriched CD8+ TEMRA.

This record comes from a study of CD8 T cells in Susac syndrome. The V and J genes are TRBV3-1 and TRBJ2-3; a possible D gene is TRBD2 (5 bases). The sequence came from a human donor with multiple sclerosis. Sequenced input: CD8+ T cells from PBMCs. CDR3 in DNA: TGTGCCAGCAATGGTGACGGGGTTAGCACAGATACGCAGTATTTT. This translates into CASNGDGVSTDTQYF.